This T cell receptor beta chain was retrieved from a study of CD8 T cells in ankylosing spondylitis. This clonotype was detected ten times or more. Its antigen is as yet unknown. The V and J ends lost 3 bases and 0 bases, in that order; junction bases with no gene match: 12. This CDR3 region has 17 residues. The V gene's germline CDR1 is SGHRS and CDR2 YFSETQ. TCRdb re-called the 5' RACE reads through MiXCR, storing one row per CDR3 protein. The table shows more than 400,000 distinct CDR3 sequences, with less than 6% occurring only once. Overall study results and limits: What appeared characteristic of ankylosing spondylitis blood was a TCR beta motif of eight highly homologous variants.

Sequencing was carried out using blood, either unsorted or a sorted T cell fraction (not recorded which). The sequence came from a male donor with ankylosing spondylitis. The chain combines TRBV5-1 with TRBJ2-7; the match to TRBD2 covers 7 bases. The CDR3 reads CASSSGGRGLSSYEQYF. The DNA for the CDR3 is TGCGCCAGCAGCTCTGGGGGTCGGGGACTATCCTCCTACGAGCAGTACTTC. Variable domain in full (rest from reference TRBV5-1 and TRBJ2-7): KAGVTQTPRYLIKTRGQQVTLSCSPISGHRSVSWYQQTPGQGLQFLFEYFSETQRNKGNFPGRFSGRQFSNSRSEMNVSTLELGDSALYLCASSSGGRGLSSYEQYFGPGTRLTVT.